This T cell receptor (beta chain) was obtained from a study of blood T cell repertoires in COVID-19. Sequencing was performed with immunoSEQ multiplex PCR; in TCRdb, only in-frame clones are kept and a portion is missing. This table holds over 30,000 clones, about 88% found once. This CDR3 is built from 16 residues. Germline trimming cut 3 bases from V and 1 base from J; bases unmatched to any gene: 9. Germline CDR1 SGHNT, CDR2 YYREEE (reference sequence). The gene calls are TRBV5-4 and TRBJ2-5; 7 bases fit TRBD2. The source material was peripheral blood. This receptor was taken from a human donor with active COVID-19. The donor label of this sample is uncertain. The CDR3 coding sequence is TGTGCCAGCAGCTCGGAGCGGGGAGCCCTCCAAGAGACCCAGTACTTC. The encoded protein is CASSSERGALQETQYF.